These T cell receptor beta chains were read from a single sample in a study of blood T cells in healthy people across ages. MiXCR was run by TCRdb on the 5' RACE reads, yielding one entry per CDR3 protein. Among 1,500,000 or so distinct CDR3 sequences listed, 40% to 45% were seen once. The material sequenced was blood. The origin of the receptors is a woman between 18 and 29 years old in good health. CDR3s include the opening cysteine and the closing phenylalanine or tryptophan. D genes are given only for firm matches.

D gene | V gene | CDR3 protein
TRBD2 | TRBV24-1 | CATSEAGGPGELFF
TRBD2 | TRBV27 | CASSSFLGRESSYNEQFF
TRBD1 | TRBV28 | CASRDRGSTEAFF
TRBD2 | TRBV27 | CASSLSLGTSGMYEQYF
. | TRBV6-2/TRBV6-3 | CASTFSRANQPQHF
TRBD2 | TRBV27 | CASSPRTSGLNPNEQYF
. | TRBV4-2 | CASSPYLVNNEQFF
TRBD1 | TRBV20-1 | CSARDRGRKDYGYTF
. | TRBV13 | CASSPPPDTQYF
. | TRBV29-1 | CSVVGRSYNEQFF
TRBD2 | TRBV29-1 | CSVPLGRGDYNEQFF
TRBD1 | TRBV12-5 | CASGVPGTGFGDTQYF
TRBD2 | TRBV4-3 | CASSQREAAYNEQFF
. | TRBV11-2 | CASSFWVQRGEFTF
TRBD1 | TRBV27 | CASSLQGVGTDTQYF
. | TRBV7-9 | CASSLVGGTYQETQYF
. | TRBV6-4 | CASSDTGWEVWPRYNSPLHF
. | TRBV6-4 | CASSRGVLWRRNYGYTF
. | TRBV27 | CASSLSTRGASNIQYF
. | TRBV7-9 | CASSSLKGQTYEQYF
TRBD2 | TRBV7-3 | CASSLNLVTSAYNEQFF
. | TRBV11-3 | CASSLVGFIWQQYF
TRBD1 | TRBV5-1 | CASSPQGTLNTEAFF
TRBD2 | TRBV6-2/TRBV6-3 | CASSSRGTSGSYEQYF
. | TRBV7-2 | CASSLESSYSEQFF
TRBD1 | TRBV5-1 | CASSPTGDSFLTEAFF
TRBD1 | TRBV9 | CASSENRGPLTDTQYF
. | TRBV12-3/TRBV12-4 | CATTIGGSYNEQFF
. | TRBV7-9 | CASSPLGGYGYTF
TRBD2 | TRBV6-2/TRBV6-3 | CASSYARTSGSRGEQYF
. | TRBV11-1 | CASSPHNYIQYF
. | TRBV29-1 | CSADSGLEAFF
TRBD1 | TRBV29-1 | CSVTLRDREHRPQHF
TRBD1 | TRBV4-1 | CASSLSGTGTPDTQYF
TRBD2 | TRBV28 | CASSSGTSGRGSYEQYF
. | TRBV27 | CASGQEQFF
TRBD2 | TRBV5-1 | CASSSTSSPEQYF
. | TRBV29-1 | CSVHGSGGSGTEAFF
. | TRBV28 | CAGSPRAAGSSTDTQYF
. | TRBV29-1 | CSVHRGVPNTEAFF
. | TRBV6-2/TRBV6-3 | CASSDSRLYGYTF
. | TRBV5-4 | CASSSRTDADTQYF